Described below is a single T cell receptor beta chain sequence and its context. Its antigen is unknown. Base qualities are not provided; no much larger clone lies one nucleotide away. This record belongs to a study of blood T cell repertoires in COVID-19 (dated by TCRdb to the early 2020s). Regarding the study in general: Samples from collaborators originated in the United States, Italy and Spain and spanned both the acute and convalescent phases of COVID-19. A de-identified subject ID, COVID-19 status, age in years and sex were almost always included in the sample metadata. A freely available public database, intended as a resource for researchers studying the immune response to SARS-CoV-2, is where the repertoires were released. The material from the prospective study consisted of cDNA or gDNA derived from T cells, B-cell-depleted T cells, or PBMCs. Deeply sampled blood TCRbeta repertoires from subjects exposed to, actively infected with, or recovered from COVID-19 were included in the dataset. The samples were drawn from the first 160 participants of the ongoing ImmuneRACE study and from more than 1,000 subjects provided by 6 global collaborators. Where available, HLA class I and class II types were obtained from metadata supplied by the sample provider rather than from assay-based typing.

TCRbeta CDR3 regions were amplified from genomic DNA using the immunoSEQ Assay, a bias-controlled multiplex PCR. Under the source paper's analysis protocol: Nucleated cell counts per sample were estimated from amplification of reference gene primers within the assay. To quantify the absolute abundance of each unique TCRbeta CDR3 rearrangement, sequence reads were collapsed and filtered. For each sample, productive Simpson clonality was calculated as the square root of Simpson's diversity index across productive rearrangements. In TCRdb, the immuneACCESS table is reduced to in-frame sequences with V and J assigned. These tables do not hold every clone; where another copy was compared, an unresolved V gene accounts for under half, and the others remain unexplained. D and trimming come from the DNA, and the V and J calls and clone size come from that table. The sample has approximately 260,000 clones on record, 75% to 85% of them singletons. The ten largest clones capture 9.5% to 15% of the sample.

The CDR1 and CDR2 encoded by the germline V gene are LGHNA and YSLEER. The CDR3 starts with the cysteine, ends with the phenylalanine, and has 18 residues. The read is trimmed to its CDR3 DNA, 54 bases read in frame from base 1. The germline ends are 21 bases apart after V is trimmed by 1 base and J by 3 bases. The full study reports these points: Clinical and demographic metadata were provided uncurated, with the amount varying by source and participant.

The collaborating institutions used their own protocols to collect whole blood in K2EDTA tubes. Collaborator samples were shipped for TCRbeta analysis as frozen whole blood, isolated PBMCs, or DNA extracted from either sample type. The sequence was obtained from a woman aged 60-75 years with active or convalescent COVID-19. The source material was peripheral blood. The sequence links TRBV4-3 to TRBJ1-1, with TRBD1 tentatively as D gene (5 bases match). The bases are TGCGCCAGCAGCCAAGGTTTGTTGAGGGGCGGGAGGGACACTGAAGCTTTCTTT. This yields the protein CASSQGLLRGGRDTEAFF.